The present T cell receptor (beta chain) was sequenced within a study of Ad26.COV2.S vaccination and SARS-CoV-2 variants (dated by TCRdb to the early 2020s). At the level of the whole study: Donors in the vaccine arm were drawn from COV1001, a phase I-IIa trial of Ad26.COV2.S in healthy adults that was multicentre, randomized, double-blind and placebo-controlled. Participants in the trial were split at random into five groups of five each, receiving low-dose or high-dose Ad26.COV2.S once or twice, or else placebo on both occasions. The TCR-sequenced set comprised approximately 32 samples: some 19 Ad26.COV2.S vaccine recipients, 5 placebo recipients and 8 SARS-CoV-2 convalescent individuals. TCRbeta repertoire sequencing served as the tool for gauging how specific and how broad the SARS-CoV-2-reactive T cell receptors were following Ad26.COV2.S vaccination. Investigators did not know the trial group allocation while performing experiments and assessing outcomes. Ad26.COV2.S was administered intramuscularly at 5 x 10^10 or 1 x 10^11 viral particles, either as a single shot or as two shots given 56 days apart.

This sample's treatment or condition label indicates: 15 to 20 received Ad26.COV2.S at low or high dose, single or two shots; 5 received placebo; per-sample allocation not given. For vaccine and placebo recipients, repertoires were sequenced using samples collected on day 63 after the first injection. Between 29 July and 7 August 2020, Cohort 1b enrolled some 25 adults aged 18-55 years at one site in Boston, USA. As a vaccine, Ad26.COV2.S was a replication-incompetent adenovirus type 26 vector that expressed a prefusion-stabilized SARS-CoV-2 spike protein derived from the original Wuhan strain. The immunoSEQ Assay was the method used to sequence TCRbeta CDR3 regions. After extraction, genomic DNA underwent amplification by bias-controlled multiplex PCR, followed by high-throughput sequencing. From the authors' description of their analysis: To quantify the absolute abundance of every unique TCRbeta CDR3 region, sequences were collapsed and filtered. T cell fraction was estimated by normalizing TCRbeta template counts to usable DNA, with usable DNA measured through amplification of reference genes found in all nucleated cells. Repertoire TCRs were annotated as SARS-CoV-2-specific by exact matching of V gene, CDR3 amino acid sequence and J gene to a known reactive TCR set. MIRA supplied the reference SARS-CoV-2 TCR set, which was filtered for enrichment in COVID-19-positive ImmuneCODE repertoires so that public or cross-reactive TCRs were removed. Drawing on the MIRA antigens, annotated TCRs were analysed further at the level of specific ORF or position within ORF. Breadth was defined as the number of annotated unique rearrangements divided by the total number of unique productive rearrangements, and depth was defined as the summed frequency of the annotated unique rearrangements. Two-sided Wilcoxon rank-sum tests were used to compare TCR breadth between groups. TCRdb took this table from immuneACCESS and kept in-frame rearrangements with V and J called. Such tables lack part of the clones; where checked against another copy, unresolved V genes explain under half of the gap, and the rest is unexplained. V, J and clone size are taken as reported in that table, and D and trimming were inferred from the DNA itself. The sample records roughly 410,000 clones, 83% of which are singletons. Of the sample, approximately 7.8% is held by the ten largest clones.

This clone was found a few times. Its binding antigen is unknown. Qualities for individual bases were not recorded, and no much larger clone is one base off. This CDR3 is also generated by other DNA sequences in the sample. The CDR3 runs 11 amino acids, cysteine and phenylalanine included. Here the CDR3 DNA is all that survives: 33 bases in frame from base 1. A distance of 3 bases separates the germline ends of V and J, which lose 3 bases and 4 bases respectively. What the authors observed across the whole study: The authors noted that total T cell responses may have been underestimated by the TCR breadth and depth analyses. Compared with placebo recipients, Ad26.COV2.S recipients showed higher spike-specific TCR breadth (P = 0.0014). Comparing responses between vaccine doses or regimens was not something the study was powered to do. After vaccination, spike-specific CD8+ and CD4+ T cell responses were reported to show substantial breadth. Vaccine and placebo recipients had comparable non-spike TCR breadth, which fits with the vaccine containing only spike.

The receptor was derived from a person between 18 and 59 years old who received the Ad26.COV2.S COVID-19 vaccine or a placebo. The chain is assembled from TRBV12-3 or TRBV12-4 and TRBJ2-5; there is no confident call for the D gene. The sequencing used peripheral blood, collected in a trial of Ad26.COV2.S vaccine versus placebo. The CDR3 reads CASSFGETQYF. The nucleotides read TGTGCCAGCAGTTTCGGAGAGACCCAGTACTTC.